A selection of T cell receptor beta chains follows, all from one sample in a study of T cells after yellow fever vaccination. Each CDR3 protein is one row after TCRdb ran MiXCR on the 5' RACE reads. The sample contains a few hundred thousand distinct CDR3 sequences, roughly 8.7% of which appear only once. The starting material was PBMCs, obtained on the day of the first yellow fever vaccination. The origin of the receptors is a man younger than 35 who received the YFV17D yellow fever vaccine. Both conserved end residues are part of each CDR3. D genes are given only for firm matches. A row's size may be missing; if present it is once, few, many or a size class.

>TRBJ1-2|TRBV5-1|NA|NA
TGCGCCAGCAGCCCCCGGAGGGGCTTTGACTATGGCTACACCTTC
CASSPRRGFDYGYTF
>TRBJ2-6|TRBV6-2/TRBV6-3|TRBD1|few
TGTGCCAGCAGTTACTCGGCAGGGGGAGACCCTGGGGCCAACGTCCTGACTTTC
CASSYSAGGDPGANVLTF
>TRBJ1-1|TRBV28|NA|NA
TGTGCCAGCAGTTCCTCGGCGGCTCAGAACACTGAAGCTTTCTTT
CASSSSAAQNTEAFF
>TRBJ1-2|TRBV28|TRBD1|few
TGTGCCAGCAGTTTACCGAGGACAGGGGGCAGCCATGGCTACACCTTC
CASSLPRTGGSHGYTF
>TRBJ2-7|TRBV7-9|NA|few
TGTGCCAGCAGCTTAGCGTCAGGGGTAGAGCAGTACTTC
CASSLASGVEQYF
>TRBJ1-2|TRBV12-3/TRBV12-4|NA|few
TGTGCCAGCAGTTTAATGGGCCAGGCCTATGGCTACACCTTC
CASSLMGQAYGYTF
>TRBJ1-2|TRBV27|TRBD1|NA
TGTGCCAGCAGTAGCCCCGGGACAGGACCTAATGGCTACACCTTC
CASSSPGTGPNGYTF
>TRBJ1-1|TRBV7-8|NA|few
TGTGCCAGCAGCTTAGCCACCGGGACCACTGAAGCTTTCTTT
CASSLATGTTEAFF
>TRBJ2-7|TRBV20-1|NA|few
TGCAGTGCACCCATCTACGAGCAGTACTTC
CSAPIYEQYF
>TRBJ1-1|TRBV6-2/TRBV6-3|NA|few
TGTGCCAGCAGGTCCGGGACAGAAGCTTTCTTT
CASRSGTEAFF
>TRBJ2-3|TRBV28|TRBD2|NA
TGTGCCAGCAGCCCGGGGGGTGGTAAAACAGATACGCAGTATTTT
CASSPGGGKTDTQYF
>TRBJ1-1|TRBV6-1|TRBD1|NA
TGTGCCAGCAGACACAGGGGGACCGGTGAAGCTTTCTTT
CASRHRGTGEAFF
>TRBJ1-2|TRBV7-9|NA|few
TGTGCCAGCAGCTCCGAGACCGGTAACTATGGCTACACCTTC
CASSSETGNYGYTF
>TRBJ2-5|TRBV7-2|NA|NA
TGTGCCAGCAGCTACACCCTCCAAGAGACCCAGTACTTC
CASSYTLQETQYF
>TRBJ2-7|TRBV23-1|NA|many
TGCGCCGTCCAGGGGGAGGGGTCCTACGAGCAGTACTTC
CAVQGEGSYEQYF
>TRBJ2-3|TRBV7-2|TRBD2|NA
TGTGCCAGCAGCTTAGTCCGAGCGGGGAACACAGATACGCAGTATTTT
CASSLVRAGNTDTQYF
>TRBJ2-5|TRBV12-3/TRBV12-4|TRBD1|NA
TGTGCCAGCAGCCTCGGAACCCCCGGACAGGGGCAAGAGACCCAGTACTTC
CASSLGTPGQGQETQYF
>TRBJ2-5|TRBV4-1|NA|NA
TGCGCCAGCAGCCTGAAGGTAGGAGAGACCCAGTACTTC
CASSLKVGETQYF
>TRBJ2-7|TRBV12-3/TRBV12-4|NA|few
TGTGCCAGCAGTCTTACAGGCAACGAGCAGTACTTC
CASSLTGNEQYF
>TRBJ2-1|TRBV7-2|TRBD2|NA
TGTGCCAGCAGCTTATCTAGACTAGCGGGGGGCAATGAGCAGTTCTTC
CASSLSRLAGGNEQFF
>TRBJ2-1|TRBV27|NA|NA
TGTGCCAGCATGATTGAACAGACTAGCTACAATGAGCAGTTCTTC
CASMIEQTSYNEQFF
>TRBJ1-2|TRBV5-1|TRBD1|many
TGCGCCAGCAGCTCGGACAGGGTATATGGCTACACCTTC
CASSSDRVYGYTF